The 22 T cell receptor beta chains reported below all come from one sample, sequenced in a study of metastatic and nonmetastatic thyroid tumors. Nobody among the patients had been given any treatment before thyroid surgery. With MiXCR, TCRdb called clones anew from the PCR reads. Of about 38,000 clones in the sample, 25% to 30% were seen once. Specimen: blood. Receptors originate from a female donor with papillary thyroid cancer or a benign thyroid nodule (not recorded which). Some clones in this sample may be carry-over from other donors' samples.

This clone occurred many times. J is TRBJ1-1 and V is TRBV9; D is uncertain. CDR3 length: 13 residues. With 0 bases removed from V and 7 bases from J, the gap between germline ends came to 10 bases. The germline CDR1 and CDR2 sequences are SGDLS and YYNGEE. The CDR3 sequence is CASSVGAGNEAFF. In DNA, the CDR3 is TGTGCCAGCAGCGTAGGGGCTGGGAATGAAGCTTTCTTT.

This clone was observed many times. This rearrangement joins TRBV13 to TRBJ2-7, with D perhaps TRBD2 (6 bases). Germline CDR1 is PRHDT and CDR2 is FYEKMQ (reference sequence). The CDR3 is 14 residues long. V was trimmed by 0 bases and J by 3 bases, leaving 9 bases between them. As DNA, the CDR3 is TGTGCCAGCAGCTTAGGAGGGGAGGTCTACGAGCAGTACTTC. It specifies CASSLGGEVYEQYF. The variable domain in full, with the rest retrieved from reference TRBV13 and TRBJ2-7, is AAGVIQSPRHLIKEKRETATLKCYPIPRHDTVYWYQQGPGQDPQFLISFYEKMQSDKGSIPDRFSAQQFSDYHSELNMSSLELGDSALYFCASSLGGEVYEQYFGPGTRLTVT.

This clone came up once. The chain has TRBV20-1 and TRBJ2-7; no clear D gene. In germline, CDR1 is DFQATT, CDR2 SNEGSKA (reference sequence). The CDR3 sequence is 15 residues long. The V end lost 0 bases, the J end lost 4 bases, and 16 bases lay between the germline ends. As DNA, the CDR3 is TGCAGTGCTAGAGATTATGGGTCTATTGCGTACGAGCAGTACTTC. As protein: CSARDYGSIAYEQYF.

This clone showed up many times. The rearrangement links TRBV6-1 to TRBJ2-3; TRBD2 matches 8 bases. With V trimmed by 11 bases and J by 5 bases, 15 bases remained unmatched. Per germline, CDR1 MNHNS and CDR2 SASEGT. This CDR3 has 15 residues. CDR3 protein: CAGRSGAGVGDTQYF. CDR3 DNA: TGTGCCGGAAGATCTGGAGCGGGGGTGGGAGATACGCAGTATTTT.

V and J are TRBV12-3 or TRBV12-4 and TRBJ1-1, with D possibly matching TRBD1 (5 bases). Trimming pared 5 bases from V and 5 bases from J, leaving 15 bases between. This CDR3 region has 14 residues. In DNA form, the CDR3 reads TGTGCCAGCAGTCTGTCCCGGGGCGATACTGAAGCTTTCTTT. Translated, it gives CASSLSRGDTEAFF.

This clone is categorized as medium-sized. The V call is TRBV6-1, the J call TRBJ2-2; D not resolved. Germline CDR1 reads MNHNS; CDR2 reads SASEGT. The CDR3 covers 13 residues. The V end lost 7 bases, the J end lost 0 bases, and 6 bases lay between the germline ends. CDR3 residues: CASNNANTGELFF. The CDR3 bases are TGTGCCAGCAACAACGCGAACACCGGGGAGCTGTTTTTT.

This clone was recorded once. The identical CDR3 is also encoded by other nucleotide sequences in the sample. The chain links TRBV11-2 to TRBJ2-7, with D unresolved. The CDR3 runs to 17 residues. Trimming shortened V by 5 bases and J by 0 bases, and 20 bases separated the two germline ends. CDR1 is SGHAT and CDR2 is FQNNGV in the germline V gene. CDR3: CASSLRIRGLSSYEQYF. Written as DNA, the CDR3 is TGTGCCAGCAGCCTACGGATCCGTGGTCTTAGCTCCTACGAGCAGTACTTC.

This clone was seen just once. The chain is built from TRBV30 and TRBJ2-7; the D is unclear. The ends were cut back, 3 bases at V and 4 bases at J, with 16 bases in the middle. The CDR3 length is 14 residues. Germline V gene data show CDR1 as GTSNPN and CDR2 as SVGIG (reference sequence). The DNA for the CDR3 is TGTGCCTGGAGGGGATCCGCCAGTTTATACGAGCAGTACTTC. Amino acid sequence: CAWRGSASLYEQYF. The full variable domain, in which reference TRBV30 and TRBJ2-7 provide the parts outside the CDR3, is SQTIHQWPATLVQPVGSPLSLECTVEGTSNPNLYWYRQAAGRGLQLLFYSVGIGQISSEVPQNLSASRPQDRQFILSSKKLLLSDSGFYLCAWRGSASLYEQYFGPGTRLTVT.

This chain's CDR3 is CASSDRINQPQHF. The CDR3 DNA sequence: TGTGCCAGCAGCGACAGGATCAATCAGCCCCAGCATTTT. V and J are TRBV6-2 or TRBV6-3 and TRBJ1-5; tentatively, D is TRBD1 (6 bases). Germline V gene data show CDR1 as MNHEY and CDR2 as SVGEGT. The length of the CDR3 is 13 residues. Trimming stripped 6 bases from V and 3 bases from J, with 9 bases between.

There are a few counts of this clone. The DNA of the CDR3 is TGTGCCACCAGCAGATATCGACATGGAGTCGACGAGCAGTACTTC. Encoded protein: CATSRYRHGVDEQYF. The genes are TRBV15 and TRBJ2-7; D gene ambiguous. The CDR3 covers 15 residues. V was pared by 2 bases and J by 5 bases, with 16 bases between. Germline values: CDR1 LNHNV, CDR2 YYDKDF (reference sequence). The full variable domain, rest sourced from reference TRBV15 and TRBJ2-7, is DAMVIQNPRYQVTQFGKPVTLSCSQTLNHNVMYWYQQKSSQAPKLLFHYYDKDFNNEADTPDNFQSRRPNTSFCFLDIRSPGLGDTAMYLCATSRYRHGVDEQYFGPGTRLTVT.

This clone was observed a few times. CDR3 coding DNA: TGTGCCATCAGTGACCACCAGAGCCAGCGTTTCTACACCTTC. This translates into CAISDHQSQRFYTF. V usage is TRBV10-3 and J usage is TRBJ1-2; D gene unclear. The CDR3 runs to 14 residues. CDR1 and CDR2 from the germline V gene are ENHRY and SYGVKD. V shed 3 bases and J shed 10 bases, with 18 bases lying between them.

The chain is built from TRBV19 and TRBJ2-1, with TRBD2 matching over 13 bases. Per germline, CDR1 LNHDA and CDR2 SQIVND (reference sequence). CDR3 size: 18 residues. Losses at the gene ends were 6 bases for V and 2 bases for J; bases not matched to a gene: 10. The CDR3 DNA reads as TGTGCCAGTAGAAAACTAGCGGGAGGGACGGGCGCCTACAATGAGCAGTTCTTC. It encodes CASRKLAGGTGAYNEQFF.

There are many counts of this clone. This may arise from a read error, as a much more abundant clone is one base away. The identical CDR3 is also encoded by other nucleotide sequences in the sample. J is TRBJ1-1 and V is TRBV20-1; TRBD1 matches at 8 bases. The CDR3 is made up of 14 amino acids. Looked up from germline, CDR1 is DFQATT and CDR2 is SNEGSKA (reference sequence). The CDR3 loop reads CSAERQGKNTEAFF. Here the CDR3 DNA reads TGCAGTGCTGAGAGACAGGGGAAGAACACTGAAGCCTTCTTT.

The genes are TRBV5-1 and TRBJ2-1; maybe TRBD1 (5 bases). Between the trimmed V and J ends, which lost 3 bases and 5 bases, there was a span of 18 bases. CDR1 SGHRS and CDR2 YFSETQ come from the germline V gene. CDR3 size: 16 residues. Here the CDR3 DNA reads TGCGCCAGCAGCTCGGCAGGGCCCTCCCCACACAATGAGCAGTTCTTC. Protein sequence: CASSSAGPSPHNEQFF.

By frequency in the sample, this clone is medium-sized. The germline gene is not matched at one end of the junction; a read error may be the cause. CDR3 sequence (DNA): TGTGCCAGCGGTGAGGGACTCTATGGCTACACCTTC. It specifies CASGEGLYGYTF. This chain connects TRBV6-1 to TRBJ1-2; TRBD1 is a possible D gene (5 bases). Germline V gene sequence: CDR1 MNHNS, CDR2 SASEGT. CDR3 length: 12 amino acids.

J is TRBJ1-1 and V is TRBV28; D remains unclear. CDR1 and CDR2 (germline): MDHEN, SYDVKM. V lost 6 bases and J 4 bases, leaving 12 bases between the germline ends. The CDR3 totals 13 residues. This CDR3 is CASSFGQATEAFF. The CDR3 bases are TGTGCCAGCAGCTTCGGCCAGGCCACTGAAGCTTTCTTT.

This sequence joins TRBV12-3 or TRBV12-4 and TRBJ1-2; no definite D call. This CDR3 is built from 16 residues. V was pared by 6 bases and J by 0 bases, with 17 bases between. The CDR3 protein is CASRLGLRQANYGYTF. The CDR3 DNA sequence: TGTGCCAGCAGGCTGGGTCTTAGGCAGGCTAACTATGGCTACACCTTC.

This clone has a count of ten or more. This chain links TRBV9 with TRBJ1-3, with TRBD1 matching 8 bases. There are 17 residues in the CDR3. Trimming removed 0 bases from V and 0 bases from J; junction bases left unmatched: 5. Germline V CDR1 and CDR2: SGDLS, YYNGEE. The CDR3 protein is CASSVGTGTYSGNTIYF. CDR3 nucleotides: TGTGCCAGCAGCGTAGGGACAGGGACGTACTCTGGAAACACCATATATTTT.

The rearrangement uses TRBV27 and TRBJ2-7; 7 bases are a match to TRBD2. CDR3 size: 15 residues. CDR1 is MNHEY, CDR2 SMNVEV, per germline (reference sequence). The junction had 10 bases not matched to a gene; V was cut back by 7 bases and J by 1 base. In DNA form, the CDR3 reads TGTGCCAGCATCCCCCTAGCGGCTGGTTCCTACGAGCAGTACTTC. Its translation is CASIPLAAGSYEQYF.

This clone came up many times. J is TRBJ2-4 and V is TRBV10-3; D is perhaps TRBD2 (7 bases). Trimming left V 2 bases short and J 3 bases short, with 14 bases between. The CDR3 has 16 residues. CDR1 and CDR2 from the germline V gene are ENHRY and SYGVKD. CDR3 amino acids: CAISEGGGQVKNIQYF. CDR3 nucleotides: TGTGCCATCAGTGAGGGGGGGGGGCAGGTCAAAAACATTCAGTACTTC.

This clone was observed a handful of times. J is TRBJ2-7 and V is TRBV12-5, with D unresolved. V was shortened by 4 bases and J by 4 bases, with 11 bases between the two germline ends. CDR3 length: 13 residues. Germline V lookup: CDR1 LGHNT, CDR2 FRNRAP. The CDR3: CASGYPGLYEQYF. CDR3 DNA: TGTGCTAGTGGTTACCCCGGATTATACGAGCAGTACTTC.

This clone was observed many times. CDR3 DNA sequence: TGCAGCGTTGAAGATCACATTAGGGGGATCTCCTACAATGAGCAGTTCTTC. This encodes CSVEDHIRGISYNEQFF. This chain connects TRBV29-1 to TRBJ2-1, with TRBD1 as a possible D gene (6 bases). Trimming left V 0 bases short and J 0 bases short, with 15 bases between. CDR3 length equals 17 residues. CDR1 and CDR2 (germline): SQVTM, ANQGSEA.